This entry lists 18 T cell receptor beta chains sequenced from one sample in a study of shared clonotypes between healthy human individuals. Assay: immunoSEQ multiplex PCR; the TCRdb copy retains only in-frame clones and omits some. The sample has around 1.9 million clones, 90% to 95% seen once; the top ten hold approximately 1.6%. CD45RO-negative, CCR7-selected cells formed the naive CD8 fraction, which excluded terminally differentiated effector memory CD45RA+ cells. What was sequenced was naive CD8+ T cells from PBMCs. All receptors derive from a man aged 18-30 years in good health. Some clones in this sample may be carry-over from other donors' samples.

The rearrangement joins TRBV5-4 to TRBJ2-1; D gene uncertain. Germline V lookup: CDR1 SGHNT, CDR2 YYREEE (reference sequence). The CDR3 runs 13 residues. Trimming cost V 5 bases and J 5 bases, with 11 bases left between them. This CDR3 is CASSEFWNNEQFF. CDR3 sequence (DNA): TGTGCCAGCAGTGAGTTCTGGAACAATGAGCAGTTCTTC.

V usage is TRBV2 and J usage is TRBJ2-7, with 7 nucleotides matching TRBD2. Germline-derived CDR1 and CDR2 are SNHLY and FYNNEI. CDR3 length equals 16 residues. Unmatched junction bases numbered 5, after V lost 0 bases and J lost 0 bases. The CDR3, as DNA: TGTGCCAGCAGTGAAGCCCCGGGGAGGGCCTCCTACGAGCAGTACTTC. Protein product: CASSEAPGRASYEQYF. Drawing the rest from reference TRBV2 and TRBJ2-7, the complete variable domain is EPEVTQTPSHQVTQMGQEVILRCVPISNHLYFYWYRQILGQKVEFLVSFYNNEISEKSEIFDDQFSVERPDGSNFTLKIRSTKLEDSAMYFCASSEAPGRASYEQYFGPGTRLTVT.

V usage is TRBV11-3 and J usage is TRBJ2-7, with D possibly being TRBD2 (5 bases). The germline CDR1 and CDR2 sequences are SGHNT and YENEEA. V was cut by 1 base and J by 1 base, with 11 bases left in between. This CDR3 region has 15 residues. This chain's CDR3 is CASSLATRDSYEQYF. The CDR3 nucleotides are TGTGCCAGCAGCTTAGCCACACGGGATTCCTACGAGCAGTACTTC. Full variable domain (outside the CDR3, taken from reference TRBV11-3 and TRBJ2-7): EAGVVQSPRYKIIEKKQPVAFWCNPISGHNTLYWYLQNLGQGPELLIRYENEEAVDDSQLPKDRFSAERLKGVDSTLKIQPAELGDSAVYLCASSLATRDSYEQYFGPGTRLTVT.

The chain couples TRBV27 to TRBJ2-7; D is ambiguous. Per the germline V gene, CDR1 is MNHEY and CDR2 is SMNVEV (reference sequence). Trimming removed 4 bases at V and 7 bases at J, with 5 bases between. The CDR3 consists of 10 residues. The CDR3 region has the DNA TGTGCCAGCAGTTGGAAAGAGCAGTACTTC. This encodes CASSWKEQYF.

The V gene is TRBV6-5, the J gene TRBJ2-1; 8 nucleotides match TRBD1. CDR1 MNHEY and CDR2 SVGAGI come from the germline V gene. The CDR3 is made up of 14 amino acids. J lost 5 bases, V lost 6 bases, and 6 bases had no gene match. CDR3 amino acids: CASSPRQGNNEQFF. CDR3 nucleotides: TGTGCCAGCAGCCCCAGACAGGGGAACAATGAGCAGTTCTTC.

The rearrangement links TRBV19 to TRBJ2-7; maybe TRBD1 (5 bases). CDR3 size: 15 residues. V gave up 8 bases and J gave up 3 bases, with 20 bases separating them. Germline V gene lookup returns CDR1 LNHDA and CDR2 SQIVND (reference sequence). The CDR3 protein is CASSAVGQVVYEQYF. CDR3 sequence (DNA): TGTGCCAGTTCTGCGGTGGGGCAGGTCGTCTACGAGCAGTACTTC.

Notes on this clone: Additional DNA sequences in this sample encode the identical CDR3. The chain combines TRBV11-2 with TRBJ2-7; D unresolved. Trimming pared 4 bases from V and 2 bases from J, leaving 6 bases between. The CDR3 sequence is 12 residues long. CDR1 is SGHAT and CDR2 is FQNNGV in the germline V gene. CDR3 DNA sequence: TGTGCCAGCAGCTCCGGACCCTACGAGCAGTACTTC. It translates to CASSSGPYEQYF.

The chain has TRBV7-9 and TRBJ2-7; 8 bases align to TRBD2. The CDR3 sequence is 14 residues long. Per germline, CDR1 SEHNR and CDR2 FQNEAQ (reference sequence). J lost 4 bases, V lost 1 base, and 3 bases had no gene match. CDR3 amino acids: CASSLVSGNYEQYF. In DNA, the CDR3 is TGTGCCAGCAGCTTAGTTAGCGGGAATTACGAGCAGTACTTC.

This chain links TRBV28 with TRBJ1-2; D gene ambiguous. Trimming stripped 5 bases from V and 7 bases from J, with 11 bases between. CDR1 is MDHEN, CDR2 SYDVKM, per germline. This CDR3 is built from 12 residues. Written as DNA, the CDR3 is TGTGCCAGCAGTCCCGAACCTCCTGGCTACACCTTC. As protein: CASSPEPPGYTF.

This chain uses TRBV7-3 with TRBJ2-1; 9 nucleotides align to TRBD1. The germline CDR1 and CDR2 sequences are SGHTA and FQGTGA. The CDR3 sequence is 15 residues long. The junction had 9 bases not matched to a gene; V was cut back by 5 bases and J by 7 bases. The DNA of the CDR3 is TGTGCCAGCAGCGGGAGGGGACAGGGAAGAAATGAGCAGTTCTTC. Amino acids: CASSGRGQGRNEQFF.

This clone was seen once. This rearrangement joins TRBV15 to TRBJ1-1; 9 bases align to TRBD1. The J segment lost 1 base and the V segment lost 5 bases, leaving 5 bases of the junction unmatched. Germline-derived CDR1 and CDR2 are LNHNV and YYDKDF (reference sequence). CDR3 length equals 15 residues. The CDR3 reads CATSEPGQGNTEAFF. Here the CDR3 DNA reads TGTGCCACCAGCGAACCGGGACAGGGGAACACTGAAGCTTTCTTT. Variable domain in full (rest from reference TRBV15 and TRBJ1-1): DAMVIQNPRYQVTQFGKPVTLSCSQTLNHNVMYWYQQKSSQAPKLLFHYYDKDFNNEADTPDNFQSRRPNTSFCFLDIRSPGLGDTAMYLCATSEPGQGNTEAFFGQGTRLTVV.

The V and J genes are TRBV19 and TRBJ2-5; TRBD1 agrees at 7 bases. The CDR3 runs 14 residues. Trimming cost V 3 bases and J 7 bases; bases outside gene matches: 8. Germline CDR1 reads LNHDA; CDR2 reads SQIVND (reference sequence). Here the CDR3 reads CASSIPDRDGTQYF. Written as DNA, the CDR3 is TGTGCCAGTAGTATCCCCGACAGGGACGGGACCCAGTACTTC.

The V and J genes are TRBV5-6 and TRBJ2-3; either TRBD1 or TRBD2 may supply D (6 bases each). The CDR3 covers 15 residues. V dropped 4 bases and J dropped 5 bases, with 17 bases sitting between them. Germline V gene sequence: CDR1 SGHDT, CDR2 YYEEEE. CDR3 residues: CASSLEGGGIDTQYF. The CDR3 DNA reads as TGTGCCAGCAGCCTAGAGGGGGGAGGAATAGATACGCAGTATTTT.

In its sample, this clone was seen once. In DNA, the CDR3 is TGTGCCAGCAGTTTATCGAGAGGTTTGGCTAGCGGACACAATGAGCAGTTCTTC. This encodes CASSLSRGLASGHNEQFF. The J gene is TRBJ2-1, the V gene TRBV27; the match to TRBD2 covers 7 bases. Looked up from germline, CDR1 is MNHEY and CDR2 is SMNVEV (reference sequence). With 0 bases clipped from V and 5 bases from J, the junction kept 13 bases outside the gene matches. The CDR3 is 18 amino acids.

The chain links TRBV7-3 to TRBJ2-1, with 10 bases matching TRBD2. J lost 8 bases, V lost 5 bases, and 9 bases had no gene match. Germline V gene sequence: CDR1 SGHTA, CDR2 FQGTGA. CDR3 size: 15 residues. As DNA, the CDR3 is TGTGCCAGCAGCACACTAGCGGGAAGTCGCGATGAGCAGTTCTTC. This codes for CASSTLAGSRDEQFF.

The gene calls are TRBV9 and TRBJ2-1; perhaps D is TRBD1 or TRBD2 (5 bases each). Germline-derived CDR1 and CDR2 are SGDLS and YYNGEE. V was pared by 4 bases and J by 6 bases, with 14 bases between. The CDR3 is 14 amino acids. The CDR3 sequence is CASSPWDHSNEQFF. CDR3 DNA sequence: TGTGCCAGCAGCCCGTGGGACCACTCCAATGAGCAGTTCTTC.

The rearrangement uses TRBV27 and TRBJ2-5; 8 bases are shared with TRBD1. V lost 10 bases and J lost 6; bases outside the gene matches: 10. The CDR3 is 13 residues long. Germline V gene lookup returns CDR1 MNHEY and CDR2 SMNVEV (reference sequence). The CDR3 loop is CATQDRVGQTQYF. CDR3 sequence (DNA): TGTGCCACCCAGGACAGGGTTGGTCAGACCCAGTACTTC.

The chain recombines TRBV9 with TRBJ2-1; 8 bases fit TRBD2. In germline, CDR1 is SGDLS, CDR2 YYNGEE. J gave up 4 bases and V 2 bases, and 8 bases lay outside the gene matches. The CDR3 contains 16 residues. The CDR3 nucleotides are TGTGCCAGCAGCGTGGCCGGGACTAGAGGGTACAATGAGCAGTTCTTC. This sequence encodes CASSVAGTRGYNEQFF. Filled out from reference TRBV9 and TRBJ2-1, the complete variable domain reads DSGVTQTPKHLITATGQRVTLRCSPRSGDLSVYWYQQSLDQGLQFLIQYYNGEERAKGNILERFSAQQFPDLHSELNLSSLELGDSALYFCASSVAGTRGYNEQFFGPGTRLTVL.